Included here is one T cell receptor (beta chain) sequence, with context. Measured with immunoSEQ multiplex PCR; TCRdb has only the in-frame clones, and not every one. Of 200,000 to 250,000 clones in the sample, nearly 90% are singletons; the top ten hold 9.5% to 15%. The data derive from a study of blood T cell repertoires in COVID-19. The CDR3 has 13 amino acids. The germline CDR1 and CDR2 sequences are SGHNT and YYREEE (reference sequence). The V end lost 0 bases, the J end lost 4 bases, and 5 bases lay between the germline ends. This sequence originates from a woman aged 18-29 years who had recovered from COVID-19. The chain combines TRBV5-4 with TRBJ1-5; D gene uncertain. Sample: peripheral blood. As DNA, the CDR3 is TGTGCCAGCAGCTTGGCGGGGAATCAGCCCCAGCATTTT. Amino acid sequence: CASSLAGNQPQHF.